This T cell receptor beta chain derives from a study of cytomegalovirus exposure and HLA in healthy donors (dated by TCRdb to 2017 to 2019). Concerning the study at large: According to an earlier analysis of 450 to 650 of the donors, 200 million or so T cells yielded roughly 100 million unique TCR beta sequences and about 300 Gb of sequence data. Both class I and class II loci were covered by HLA typing, at four-digit resolution. To study patterns of TCR occurrence, a later analysis re-analyzed previously published TCR beta repertoires from 666 donors and added high-resolution HLA genotyping. Across approximately 400 genotyped donors of the cohort, an average of about 240,000 unique TCR beta nucleotide sequences per donor were sequenced, and 15% to 20% of those sequences were non-productive. The later analysis used no new phenotypic data to find candidate immune exposures, relying instead on TCR beta sequences and their occurrence across donors. Of the roughly 410 genotyped donors, 70% to 90% were placed in the genetic ancestry cluster associated with self-reported Caucasian donors. Donor age, sex, ethnicity and CMV serostatus were compiled together with the repertoire data. The study profiled the T cell repertoires of 550 to 700 subjects by immunosequencing and related them to cytomegalovirus serostatus. All discovery cohort repertoires had been generated using a single sequencing platform. Approximately 310 gigabases of sequencing data and 78 million or so unique TCR sequences were included in an early release covering roughly 700 HLA-typed donors. Genome-wide SNP genotypes for about 55% of the 666 donors were used in a later genetic analysis, which treated that subset as a discovery cohort. Four to six DR-DQ haplotypes were handled as single units for association and clustering, since linkage in the cohort was strong. Typing coverage differed by locus: A, B, C, DRB1 and DQB1 were typed in about 620-630 donors, DQA1 in roughly 500, DPA1 in approximately 610, and DPB1 in around 440. To predict cytomegalovirus infection status, the study brought together high-throughput TCR immunosequencing, statistical association of individual TCRs with disease status, and machine learning. Besides the first cohort of 500 to 700 subjects, a separate validation cohort made up of 120 different subjects was used. An earlier analysis of around 640 of the donors used high-throughput TCR beta sequencing to judge whether each TCR beta V gene segment behaved as functional or pseudogenic. The aim of the study was to test whether cataloging public T cell receptors could identify signatures of past pathogen exposure.

CDR1 and CDR2, per the germline V gene, are SNHLY and FYNNEI. The CDR3 covers 15 residues, taking in both the cysteine and the phenylalanine. Just CDR3 DNA is preserved here, 45 bases in frame from base 1. V is cut by 5 bases and J by 7 bases, and the space between the germline ends is 20 bases. Library construction relied on the immunoSEQ multiplex PCR assay. For the multiplex PCR, a mixture combining 60 forward primers for TCR Vbeta segments and 13 reverse primers for TCR Jbeta segments was used. A multiplex PCR assay on genomic DNA amplified the CDR3 region of rearranged TCR beta genes. The amplified TCR beta libraries were sequenced on the Illumina HiSeq System as 87-base-pair reads. In the original analysis: A later analysis counted about 82 million unique TCR beta chains across the 550 to 700 repertoires, and 10 million to 12 million of these chains were shared by at least two donors. To remove PCR and sequencing errors, raw reads were error-corrected and collapsed into unique sequences using a nearest-neighbor algorithm that merged closely related sequences. Alignment of CDR3 sequences to IMGT reference sequences was used to assign V, D and J gene segments. For a sequence to be retained, a match of at least six nucleotides to both a V gene segment and a J gene segment was required. A rearrangement was called productive if the CDR3 had no stop codons and remained in frame with V and J, and every other rearrangement was called non-productive. Following IMGT convention, CDR3 was defined as the stretch from the second conserved V-encoded cysteine up to the conserved J-encoded phenylalanine. In an earlier analysis of roughly 610 of the donors, sequences lacking an unambiguous match to a single V gene segment were excluded. An earlier analysis of several hundred of the donors classified V segments as functional when productive rearrangements were above 56.7% and as segregating when the standard deviation between donors was above 5%. A statistical classification framework was built for diagnosing cytomegalovirus status from the catalog of TCR beta chain sequences. In a later analysis, TCR nucleotide sequences were compared against IMGT/GENE-DB human TR gene sequences so that V and J genes could be assigned. The TCRdist pipeline was used in a later analysis to assign CDR3 sequences and most-parsimonious VDJ recombination scenarios. In a later analysis, every TCR beta chain was defined by the combination of its CDR3 amino acid sequence and its V-gene family, and reads without a unique V-gene family were dropped. To address suspected cross-contamination and a sequencing artifact, a later analysis removed roughly 640 highly shared, low-generation-probability nucleotide sequences. For each public chain, a later analysis derived a clonal expansion index from normalized ranks of inferred template counts within each repertoire. A later analysis computed generation probabilities with a VDJ recombination model fitted to out-of-frame rearrangements, and checked the results against IGoR. In a later analysis, hypergeometric tests were used to score TCR-TCR, TCR-HLA and TCR-CMV co-occurrence, with a repertoire-size bias correction applied to TCR pairs. A later analysis estimated false discovery rates by permuting HLA or CMV assignments 20 times. In a later analysis, co-occurring TCRs were grouped using DBSCAN, with TCRdist sequence similarity added in when clustering inside HLA-allele-positive subsets. Repertoires with fewer than 30,000 or more than 120,000 public chains were left out of co-occurrence clustering, as were a handful of repertoires with anomalous nucleotide sharing. The table was pulled from immuneACCESS by TCRdb, which kept in-frame rearrangements only. Such tables lose some clones; where checked, under half of the loss comes from unresolved V genes, and the rest has no known cause. V and J calls and clone size are copied from that table; D and trimming were computed from the DNA. This sample has 110,000 or so clones in its table, and 70% to 85% of those were observed once. 2.5% of the sample is in the top ten clones.

The paper as a whole reports these results and caveats: A group of highly shared sequence variants was considered likely to be a technical artifact of the sequencing pipeline. A further reported finding was that TCR beta sequences accurately predicted the HLA-A and HLA-B alleles for most subjects in the first cohort. A later analysis reported that several top co-occurrence clusters appeared linked to parvovirus B19, influenza, CMV and Epstein-Barr virus. Strong co-occurrence of HLA alleles, especially DR and DQ, made assigning TCR associations to individual alleles difficult. In vitro tests confirmed that a few of the cytomegalovirus-associated TCR beta chains recognize cytomegalovirus antigens. An earlier analysis of approximately 540 of the donors showed that most TCR beta V segments appeared in productive rearrangements either about 87% or about 30% of the time, which broadly matched IMGT annotations. V-gene and J-gene trimming of TCR beta chains was associated with a missense DCLRE1C variant in a later genetic analysis, and the association was replicated in an independent cohort. A later analysis found that most CMV-associated TCR beta chains appeared HLA-restricted, with HLA associations seemingly driven largely by CMV exposure. Some IMGT-functional V segments, including TRBV6-2 and TRBV6-3, could not be distinguished by the 87-base-pair reads and were therefore excluded. In a later analysis, TCR association rates were found to vary across HLA loci, with the most associated TCRs seen for DRB1 alleles and the fewest for HLA-C alleles. Linkage disequilibrium might explain the correlated functional status among segregating V segments, but an unknown experimental factor could not be excluded. A later analysis associated 17,000 or so TCR beta sequences with specific HLA alleles at a false discovery rate of 0.05. Only TCR beta chains were sequenced in this cohort, and the absence of alpha or paired-chain data limited detectable features. Across donors, most TCR sequences were observed very rarely, whereas some public TCRs were present in many individuals. Roughly uniform sequencing depth across donors was assumed in presence/absence analyses, although this assumption may not hold. HLA typing was unavailable for some donors at each locus, so association tests used only the typed subset. Because counts were too low, roughly 18 rarely observed V segments, including chromosome 9 orphons, were left out of the earlier analysis of roughly 600 of the donors. The study listed 150 to 200 TCR beta chains as associated with cytomegalovirus. Immune exposure information for the cohort was limited to CMV serostatus. The authors suggested that the approach could potentially be extended to other disease states and immunological phenotypes. Cytomegalovirus status was reported to be diagnosed by the classifier with high specificity and sensitivity in both the original and validation cohorts. Compared with equally common non-associated chains, HLA-associated TCR beta chains in a later analysis were more clonally expanded and had lower generation probabilities. In a later genetic analysis, fewer N-insertions in productive TCRs were reported among donors in an Asian-associated ancestry cluster than the approximately 670-donor mean.

Remarks on this clone: The antigen it binds to is not known. No base quality information exists; no much larger clone differs at one position.

The cohort was made up of approximately 670 healthy bone marrow donors. At the time of sampling, all cohort members were nominally healthy, though unrecorded immune exposures were likely present. The donor was CMV seronegative and was included in the group of 352 seronegative cohort members. Every donor gave a peripheral blood sample, and the peripheral blood mononuclear cells from that sample were used for TCR beta sequencing. The Qiagen DNeasy Blood Extraction Kit was used to extract genomic DNA from the blood cell samples. Specimen: PBMCs. The V and J genes are TRBV2 and TRBJ1-1; the D gene remains uncertain. This clonotype originated in a woman between 18 and 29 years old in good health and CMV-seronegative. The DNA reads TGTGCCAGCAGTCCTGTCTCGACCGAGACTAATGAAGCTTTCTTT. Translated, it gives CASSPVSTETNEAFF. With all but the CDR3 taken from the reference TRBV2 and TRBJ1-1 genes, the full variable domain is: EPEVTQTPSHQVTQMGQEVILRCVPISNHLYFYWYRQILGQKVEFLVSFYNNEISEKSEIFDDQFSVERPDGSNFTLKIRSTKLEDSAMYFCASSPVSTETNEAFFGQGTRLTVV.